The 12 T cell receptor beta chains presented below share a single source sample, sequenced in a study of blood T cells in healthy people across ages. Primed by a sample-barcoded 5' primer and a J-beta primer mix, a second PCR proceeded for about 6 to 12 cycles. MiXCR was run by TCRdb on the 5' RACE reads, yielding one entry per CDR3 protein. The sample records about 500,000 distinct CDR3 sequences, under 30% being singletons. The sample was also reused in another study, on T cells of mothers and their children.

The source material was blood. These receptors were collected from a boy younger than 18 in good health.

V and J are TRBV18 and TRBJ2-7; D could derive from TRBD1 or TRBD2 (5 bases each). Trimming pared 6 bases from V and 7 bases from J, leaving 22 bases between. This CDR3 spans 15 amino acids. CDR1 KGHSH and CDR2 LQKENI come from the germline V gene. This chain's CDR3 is CASSVKFGTGGEQYF. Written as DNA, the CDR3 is TGTGCCAGCTCCGTTAAATTCGGGACCGGCGGAGAGCAGTACTTC.

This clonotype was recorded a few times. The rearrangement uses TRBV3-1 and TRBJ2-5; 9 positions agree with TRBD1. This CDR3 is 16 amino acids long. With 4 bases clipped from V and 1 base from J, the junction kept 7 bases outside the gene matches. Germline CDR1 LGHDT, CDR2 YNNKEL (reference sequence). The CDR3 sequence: CASSPRQGVTQETQYF. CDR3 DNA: TGTGCCAGCAGCCCCAGACAGGGGGTTACCCAAGAGACCCAGTACTTC.

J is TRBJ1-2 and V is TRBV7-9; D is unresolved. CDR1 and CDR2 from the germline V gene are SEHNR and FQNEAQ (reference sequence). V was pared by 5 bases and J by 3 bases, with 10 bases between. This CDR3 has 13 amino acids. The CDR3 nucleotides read TGTGCCAGCAGCCTGACTGCGTACTATGGCTACACCTTC. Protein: CASSLTAYYGYTF.

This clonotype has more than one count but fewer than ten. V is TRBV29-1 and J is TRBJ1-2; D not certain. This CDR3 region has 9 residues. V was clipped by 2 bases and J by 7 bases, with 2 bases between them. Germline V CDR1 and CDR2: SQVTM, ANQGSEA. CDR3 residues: CSVESGYTF. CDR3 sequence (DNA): TGCAGCGTTGAAAGTGGCTACACCTTC.

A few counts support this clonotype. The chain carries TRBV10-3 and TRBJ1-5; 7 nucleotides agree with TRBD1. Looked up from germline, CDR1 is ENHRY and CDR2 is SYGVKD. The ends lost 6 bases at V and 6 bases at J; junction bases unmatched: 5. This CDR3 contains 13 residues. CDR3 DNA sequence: TGTGCCATCAGCGACAGGGCGGGTCAGCCCCAGCATTTT. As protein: CAISDRAGQPQHF.

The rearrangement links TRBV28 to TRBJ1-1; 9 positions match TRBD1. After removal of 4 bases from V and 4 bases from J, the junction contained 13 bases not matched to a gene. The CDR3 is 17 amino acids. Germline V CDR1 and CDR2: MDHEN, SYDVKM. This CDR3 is CASSSGQGKIKGTEAFF. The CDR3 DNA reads TGTGCCAGCAGTTCGGGACAGGGAAAAATAAAGGGCACTGAAGCTTTCTTT. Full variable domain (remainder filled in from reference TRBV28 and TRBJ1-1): DVKVTQSSRYLVKRTGEKVFLECVQDMDHENMFWYRQDPGLGLRLIYFSYDVKMKEKGDIPEGYSVSREKKERFSLILESASTNQTSMYLCASSSGQGKIKGTEAFFGQGTRLTVV.

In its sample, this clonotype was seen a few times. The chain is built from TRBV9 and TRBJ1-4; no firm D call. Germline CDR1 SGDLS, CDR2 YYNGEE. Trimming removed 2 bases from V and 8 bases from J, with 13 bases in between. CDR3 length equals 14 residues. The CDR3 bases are TGTGCCAGCAGCGTCTCTCCGGGAGCCGAAAAACTGTTTTTT. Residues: CASSVSPGAEKLFF.

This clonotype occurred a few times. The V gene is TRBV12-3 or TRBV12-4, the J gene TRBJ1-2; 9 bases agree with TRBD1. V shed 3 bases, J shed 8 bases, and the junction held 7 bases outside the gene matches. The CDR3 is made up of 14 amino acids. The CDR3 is CASSFRGQGNGYTF. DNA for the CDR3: TGTGCCAGCAGTTTCAGGGGACAGGGAAACGGCTACACCTTC.

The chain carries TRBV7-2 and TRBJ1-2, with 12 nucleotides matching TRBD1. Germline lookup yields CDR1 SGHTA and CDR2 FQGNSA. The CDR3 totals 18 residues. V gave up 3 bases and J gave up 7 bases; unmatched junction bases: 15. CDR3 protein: CASSFTKGTGGGVIGYTF. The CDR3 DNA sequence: TGTGCCAGCAGCTTTACAAAGGGGACAGGGGGCGGGGTAATTGGCTACACCTTC.

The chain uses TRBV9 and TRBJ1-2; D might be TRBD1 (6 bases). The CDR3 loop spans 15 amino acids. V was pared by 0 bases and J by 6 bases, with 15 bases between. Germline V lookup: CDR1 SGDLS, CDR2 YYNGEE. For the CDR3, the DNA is TGTGCCAGCAGCGTAGCTTCTCAGGGGAGCGATGGCTACACCTTC. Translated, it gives CASSVASQGSDGYTF.

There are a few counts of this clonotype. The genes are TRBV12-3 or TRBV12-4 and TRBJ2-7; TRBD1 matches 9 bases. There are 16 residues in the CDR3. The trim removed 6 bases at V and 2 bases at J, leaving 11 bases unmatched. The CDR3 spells CASRAPRDRAPYEQYF. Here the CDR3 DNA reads TGTGCCAGCAGGGCTCCACGGGACAGGGCGCCCTACGAGCAGTACTTC.

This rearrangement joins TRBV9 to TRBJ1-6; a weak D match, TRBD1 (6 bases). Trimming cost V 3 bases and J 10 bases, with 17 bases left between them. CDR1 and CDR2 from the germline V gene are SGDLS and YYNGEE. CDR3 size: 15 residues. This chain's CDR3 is CASSGGVKQGSPLHF. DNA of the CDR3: TGTGCCAGCAGCGGCGGAGTAAAGCAGGGGTCACCCCTCCACTTT.